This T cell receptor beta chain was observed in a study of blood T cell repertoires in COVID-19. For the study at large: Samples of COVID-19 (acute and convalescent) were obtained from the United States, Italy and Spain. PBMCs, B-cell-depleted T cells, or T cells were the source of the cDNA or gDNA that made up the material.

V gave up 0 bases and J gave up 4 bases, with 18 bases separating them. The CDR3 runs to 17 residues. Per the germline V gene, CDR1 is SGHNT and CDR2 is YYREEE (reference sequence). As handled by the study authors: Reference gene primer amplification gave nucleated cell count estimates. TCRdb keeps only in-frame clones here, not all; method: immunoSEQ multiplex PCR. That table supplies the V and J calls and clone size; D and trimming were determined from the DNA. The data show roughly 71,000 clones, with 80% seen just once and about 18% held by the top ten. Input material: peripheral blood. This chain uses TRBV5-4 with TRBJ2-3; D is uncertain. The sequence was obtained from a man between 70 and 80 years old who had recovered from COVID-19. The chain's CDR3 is CASSLDLSVSPSDTQYF. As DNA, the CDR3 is TGTGCCAGCAGCTTGGATCTCTCTGTTTCCCCGTCAGATACGCAGTATTTT. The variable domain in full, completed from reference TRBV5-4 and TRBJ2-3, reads ETGVTQSPTHLIKTRGQQVTLRCSSQSGHNTVSWYQQALGQGPQFIFQYYREEENGRGNFPPRFSGLQFPNYSSELNVNALELDDSALYLCASSLDLSVSPSDTQYFGPGTRLTVL.